This is a list of T cell receptor beta chains from one sample in a study of T cell repertoires in cytomegalovirus infection. TCRdb reprocessed the reads via MiXCR and lists one record per CDR3 protein. The sample records about 400,000 distinct CDR3 sequences, about a sixth being singletons. Sequenced: PBMCs. These receptors originate from a human donor in good health (CMV status not recorded). Some clones in this sample may be carry-over from other donors' samples. Both conserved end residues are part of each CDR3. Clone size appears in some rows only: once, few, many, or a class for an expanded clone.

size: few; J: TRBJ2-3; V: TRBV6-2/TRBV6-3; CDR3: CASSTGTKGLRRTDTQYF
size: many; J: TRBJ2-1; V: TRBV5-4; CDR3: CASSLGSGGGYNEQFF
size: -; J: TRBJ1-6; V: TRBV4-3; CDR3: CASSRRDNSPLHF
size: few; J: TRBJ2-2; V: TRBV7-9; CDR3: CASSLPQGHPANTGELFF
size: few; J: TRBJ1-6; V: TRBV19; CDR3: CAAGTADSPLHF
size: many; J: TRBJ2-1; V: TRBV7-6; CDR3: CASSSIAGPYNEQFF
size: -; J: TRBJ2-2; V: TRBV7-9; CDR3: CASSFAAGELFF
size: few; J: TRBJ2-5; V: TRBV6-2/TRBV6-3; CDR3: CASRKTRLETQYF
size: many; J: TRBJ1-2; V: TRBV7-2; CDR3: CASSLSPSSGGYTF
size: -; J: TRBJ2-3; V: TRBV6-4; CDR3: CASSGGSGKGRGDTQYF
size: many; J: TRBJ2-3; V: TRBV7-2; CDR3: CASSISSGRGSTDTQYF
size: few; J: TRBJ2-5; V: TRBV4-3; CDR3: CASSPLRWRGTSGTPAETQYF
size: many; J: TRBJ1-2; V: TRBV12-3/TRBV12-4; CDR3: CASSPGQGAWYGYTF
size: -; J: TRBJ2-1; V: TRBV5-1; CDR3: CASSPVRDSNEQFF
size: many; J: TRBJ2-3; V: TRBV7-4; CDR3: CASSAGQGRTDTQYF
size: -; J: TRBJ2-5; V: TRBV7-2; CDR3: CASSPLGTQENQYF
size: few; J: TRBJ1-2; V: TRBV2; CDR3: CASLRGGGYTF
size: many; J: TRBJ2-1; V: TRBV7-4; CDR3: CASSPARRYNEQFF
size: -; J: TRBJ1-4; V: TRBV19; CDR3: CASTPNGQGGEKLFF
size: many; J: TRBJ1-5; V: TRBV7-2; CDR3: CASTSPGPGGQPQHF
size: few; J: TRBJ2-3; V: TRBV2; CDR3: CASSRQGFTDTQYF
size: -; J: TRBJ2-5; V: TRBV6-6; CDR3: CASSYRGGRQETQYF
size: -; J: TRBJ1-4; V: TRBV27; CDR3: CASSYDRDTTNEKLFF
size: -; J: TRBJ2-4; V: TRBV11-2; CDR3: CASSLNPPTGYDKNIQYF
size: many; J: TRBJ1-5; V: TRBV19; CDR3: CASSIVQGRQPQHF
size: few; J: TRBJ2-1; V: TRBV12-3/TRBV12-4; CDR3: CASATSGIVGEQFF
size: -; J: TRBJ1-1; V: TRBV19; CDR3: CASAIRTEAFF
size: -; J: TRBJ2-1; V: TRBV19; CDR3: CASSPRFDEQFF
size: many; J: TRBJ2-1; V: TRBV28; CDR3: CASSPFSTDEQFF
size: -; J: TRBJ2-3; V: TRBV28; CDR3: CASSFTGADTQYF
size: -; J: TRBJ2-5; V: TRBV6-5; CDR3: CASSSFRESETQYF
size: many; J: TRBJ1-2; V: TRBV4-3; CDR3: CASSQAGGGGTGYTF
size: many; J: TRBJ2-1; V: TRBV7-3; CDR3: CASSSSLNEQFF